The rows below give T cell receptor beta chains drawn from one sample of a study of T cells in Graves' hyperthyroidism and ophthalmopathy. One entry per CDR3 protein, called by TCRdb with MiXCR from the multiplex PCR reads. The sample lists around 620,000 distinct CDR3 sequences, approximately 15% occurring once. The sample comprised blood. The receptors come from a young woman with Graves' ophthalmopathy. The CDR3 runs from the conserved cysteine through the conserved F or W. D genes are given only for firm matches. Size is omitted from some rows. Given values are once, few, many or a class for expanded clones.

- many TRBJ1-1 TRBV11-3 CASTYFSASMNTEAFF TGTGCCAGCACCTACTTCTCAGCGAGCATGAACACTGAAGCTTTCTTT
- many TRBJ1-6 TRBV28 CASGGEDSPLHF TGTGCCAGCGGGGGCGAGGATTCACCCCTCCACTTT
- many TRBJ1-1 TRBV25-1 CASSARQQRGTEAFF TGTGCCAGCAGTGCGAGACAGCAGAGGGGCACTGAAGCTTTCTTT
- many TRBJ2-7 TRBV20-1 CSAREGQFEEQYF TGCAGTGCTAGGGAGGGACAGTTTGAAGAGCAGTACTTC
TRBD1 many TRBJ2-7 TRBV10-3 CAISAPLQGWEQYF TGTGCCATCAGTGCGCCTTTACAGGGGTGGGAGCAGTACTTC
- many TRBJ1-3 TRBV28 CASRAQGTGNTIYF TGTGCCAGCAGGGCCCAGGGAACTGGAAACACCATATATTTT
TRBD2 - TRBJ2-7 TRBV4-2 CASSQSDSGSYEQYF TGTGCCAGCAGCCAAAGCGATAGCGGGAGTTACGAGCAGTACTTC
- many TRBJ2-1 TRBV20-1 CRCAWGYSYNEQFF TGCAGGTGCGCGTGGGGGTATTCCTACAATGAGCAGTTCTTC
TRBD1 few TRBJ2-7 TRBV6-2/TRBV6-3 CASSYSRQGQYEQYF TGTGCCAGCAGTTACTCAAGACAGGGCCAATACGAGCAGTACTTC
TRBD2 many TRBJ2-1 TRBV28 CASSPGLAVPYNEQFF TGTGCCAGCAGCCCGGGACTAGCGGTCCCCTACAATGAGCAGTTCTTC
TRBD1 many TRBJ2-7 TRBV7-9 CASSLLRQGDHYEQYF TGTGCCAGCAGCTTACTTCGACAGGGGGACCACTACGAGCAGTACTTC
TRBD2 - TRBJ2-7 TRBV29-1 CSGGRGAYEQYF TGCAGCGGCGGGAGGGGAGCCTACGAGCAGTACTTC
- - TRBJ2-3 TRBV7-2 CASSLDPRDTQYF TGTGCCAGCAGCTTAGATCCCAGGGATACGCAGTATTTT
- many TRBJ2-2 TRBV6-1 CASTGFANTGELFF TGTGCCAGCACCGGGTTCGCGAACACCGGGGAGCTGTTTTTT
- many TRBJ2-7 TRBV18 CASSLRDTAYEQYF TGTGCCAGCTCCCTGCGTGACACCGCCTACGAGCAGTACTTC
- many TRBJ1-2 TRBV7-2 CASSLSLSAYNYGYTF TGTGCCAGCAGCTTAAGCTTGTCAGCTTACAACTATGGCTACACCTTC
TRBD2 few TRBJ2-3 TRBV20-1 CSAPWTSASTDTQYF TGCAGTGCTCCCTGGACTAGCGCTAGCACAGATACGCAGTATTTT
- few TRBJ2-2 TRBV18 CASSPPGTLTRELFF TGTGCCAGCTCACCACCCGGGACCTTAACCCGGGAGCTGTTTTTT